This T cell receptor (beta chain) is from a study of T cell responses to AZD1222 COVID-19 vaccine. The V end was cut by 6 bases, the J end by 1 base, with 15 bases between. In germline, CDR1 is MNHEY, CDR2 SVGAGI. This CDR3 spans 15 amino acids. Points from the study as a whole: Across spike, vaccine-associated CD4 TCRs were found, dominant at 160-218 and 743-854.

With respect to this clone: No antigen is known for it.

TCRdb's copy holds only in-frame clones and misses some; the assay was immunoSEQ multiplex PCR. The data show 90,000 to 140,000 clones, 88% seen once. The rearrangement uses TRBV6-5 and TRBJ1-1; possible D gene TRBD1, 5 bases. This sample comprised peripheral blood, obtained on day 0 of AZD1222 vaccination. The TCR originated in an adult in good health. The chain's CDR3 is CASSRGTTRNTEAFF. The CDR3 DNA follows: TGTGCCAGCAGCCGCGGGACTACGAGGAACACTGAAGCTTTCTTT.